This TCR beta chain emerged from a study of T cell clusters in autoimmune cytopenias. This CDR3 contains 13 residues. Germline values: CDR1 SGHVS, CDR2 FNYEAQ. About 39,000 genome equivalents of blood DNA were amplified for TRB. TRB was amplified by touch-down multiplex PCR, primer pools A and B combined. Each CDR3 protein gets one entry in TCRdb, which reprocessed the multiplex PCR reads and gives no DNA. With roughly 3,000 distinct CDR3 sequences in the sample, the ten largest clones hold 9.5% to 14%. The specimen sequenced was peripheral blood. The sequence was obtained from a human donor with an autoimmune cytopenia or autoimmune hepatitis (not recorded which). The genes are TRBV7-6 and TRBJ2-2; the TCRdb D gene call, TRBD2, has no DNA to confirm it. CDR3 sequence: CACAGGPGGELFF.